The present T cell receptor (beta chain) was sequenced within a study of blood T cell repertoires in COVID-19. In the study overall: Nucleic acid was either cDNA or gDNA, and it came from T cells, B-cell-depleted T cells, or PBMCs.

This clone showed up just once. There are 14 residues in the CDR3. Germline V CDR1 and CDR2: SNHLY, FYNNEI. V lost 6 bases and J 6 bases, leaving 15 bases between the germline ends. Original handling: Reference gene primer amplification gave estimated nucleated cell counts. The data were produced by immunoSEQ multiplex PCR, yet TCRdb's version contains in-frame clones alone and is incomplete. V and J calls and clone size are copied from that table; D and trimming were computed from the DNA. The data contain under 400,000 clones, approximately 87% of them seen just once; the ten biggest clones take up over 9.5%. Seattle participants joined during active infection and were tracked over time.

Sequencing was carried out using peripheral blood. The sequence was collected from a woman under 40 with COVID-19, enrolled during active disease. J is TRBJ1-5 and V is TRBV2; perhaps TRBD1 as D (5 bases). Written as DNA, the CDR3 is TGTGCCAGCAGGCAAGACAGAACTGGTCAGCCCCAGCATTTT. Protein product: CASRQDRTGQPQHF.